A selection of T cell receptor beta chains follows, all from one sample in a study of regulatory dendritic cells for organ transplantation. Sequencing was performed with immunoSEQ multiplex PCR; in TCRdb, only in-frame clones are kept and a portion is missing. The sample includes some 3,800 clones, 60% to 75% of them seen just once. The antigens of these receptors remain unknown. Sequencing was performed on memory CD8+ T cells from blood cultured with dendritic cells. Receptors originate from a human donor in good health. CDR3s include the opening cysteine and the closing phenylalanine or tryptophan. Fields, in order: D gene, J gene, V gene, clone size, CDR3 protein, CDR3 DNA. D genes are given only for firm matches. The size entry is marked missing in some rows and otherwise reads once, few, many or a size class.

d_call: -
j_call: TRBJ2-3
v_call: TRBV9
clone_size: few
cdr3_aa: CASSEERASTDTQYF
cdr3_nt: TGTGCCAGCAGCGAGGAGCGAGCTAGCACAGATACGCAGTATTTT

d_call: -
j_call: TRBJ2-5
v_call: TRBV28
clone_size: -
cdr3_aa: CASSLDRPQETQYF
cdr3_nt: TGTGCCAGCAGTTTAGACAGGCCCCAAGAGACCCAGTACTTC

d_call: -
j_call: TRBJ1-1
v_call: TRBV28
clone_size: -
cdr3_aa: CASSTPFTHTEAFF
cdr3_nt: TGTGCCAGCAGTACCCCCTTCACTCACACTGAAGCTTTCTTT

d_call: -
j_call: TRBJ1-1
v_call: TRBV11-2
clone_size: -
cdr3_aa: CASSLVPIMNTEAFF
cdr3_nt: TGTGCCAGCAGCTTAGTACCGATAATGAACACTGAAGCTTTCTTT

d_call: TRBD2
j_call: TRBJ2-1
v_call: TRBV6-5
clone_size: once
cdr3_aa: CASSYSSGGYNEQFF
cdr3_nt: TGTGCCAGCAGTTACTCTAGCGGGGGTTACAATGAGCAGTTCTTC

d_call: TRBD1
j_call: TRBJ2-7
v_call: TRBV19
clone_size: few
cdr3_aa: CASSIGPTGGSYEQYF
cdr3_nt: TGTGCCAGTAGTATTGGCCCTACAGGGGGTTCCTACGAGCAGTACTTC

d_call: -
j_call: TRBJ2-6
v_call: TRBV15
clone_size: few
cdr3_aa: CATSKGGSGANVLTF
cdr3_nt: TGTGCCACCAGCAAAGGGGGGTCTGGGGCCAACGTCCTGACTTTC

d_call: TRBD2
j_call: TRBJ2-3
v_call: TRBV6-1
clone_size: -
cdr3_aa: CASSGLAGADTQYF
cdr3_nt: TGTGCCAGCAGTGGACTAGCGGGAGCAGATACGCAGTATTTT

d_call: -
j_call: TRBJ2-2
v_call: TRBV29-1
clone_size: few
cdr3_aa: CSVWVDPTGELFF
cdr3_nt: TGCAGCGTTTGGGTAGATCCGACCGGGGAGCTGTTTTTT

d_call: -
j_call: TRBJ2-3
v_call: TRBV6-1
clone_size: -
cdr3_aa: CASSALFGGADTQYF
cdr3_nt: TGTGCCAGCAGTGCACTTTTTGGGGGTGCCGATACGCAGTATTTT

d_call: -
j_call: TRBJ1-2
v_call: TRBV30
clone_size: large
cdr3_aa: CAWSVHRSANYGYTF
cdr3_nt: TGTGCCTGGAGTGTACATAGGTCAGCTAACTATGGCTACACCTTC

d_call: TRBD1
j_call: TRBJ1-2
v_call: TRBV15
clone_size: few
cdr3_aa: CATSTGQDGDGYTF
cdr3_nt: TGTGCCACCAGCACCGGACAGGACGGAGATGGCTACACCTTC

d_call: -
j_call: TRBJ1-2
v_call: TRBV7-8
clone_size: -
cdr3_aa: CASSLGDFYGYTF
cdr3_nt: TGTGCCAGCAGCCTCGGGGACTTCTATGGCTACACCTTC

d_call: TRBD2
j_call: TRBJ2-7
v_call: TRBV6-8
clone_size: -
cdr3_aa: CASSYVAGGHEQYF
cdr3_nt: TGTGCCAGCAGTTACGTCGCGGGAGGTCACGAGCAGTACTTC

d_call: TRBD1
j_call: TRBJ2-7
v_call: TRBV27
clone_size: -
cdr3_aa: CASSPTGYYEQYF
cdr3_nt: TGTGCCAGCAGCCCGACAGGGTACTACGAGCAGTACTTC

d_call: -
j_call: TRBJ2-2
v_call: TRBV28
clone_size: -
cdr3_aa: CASSPTTENTGELFF
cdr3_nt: TGTGCCAGCAGCCCTACAACAGAGAACACCGGGGAGCTGTTTTTT

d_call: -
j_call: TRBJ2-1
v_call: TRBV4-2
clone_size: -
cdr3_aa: CASSQGGGGDYNEQFF
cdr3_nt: TGTGCCAGCAGCCAAGGTGGCGGGGGCGACTACAATGAGCAGTTCTTC

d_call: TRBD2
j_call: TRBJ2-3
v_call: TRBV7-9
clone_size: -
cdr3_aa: CASSGGDTQYF
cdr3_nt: TGTGCCAGCTCGGGAGGGGATACGCAGTATTTT

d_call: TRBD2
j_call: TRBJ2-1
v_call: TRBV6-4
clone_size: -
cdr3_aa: CASSPTSGSPNEQFF
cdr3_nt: TGTGCCAGCAGCCCGACTAGCGGGAGTCCCAATGAGCAGTTCTTC

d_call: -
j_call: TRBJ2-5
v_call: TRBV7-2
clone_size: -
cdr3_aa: CASSLDGGPQETQYF
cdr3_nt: TGTGCCAGCAGCTTAGACGGGGGTCCACAAGAGACCCAGTACTTC

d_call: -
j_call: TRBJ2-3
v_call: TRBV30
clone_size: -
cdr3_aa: CAWTPPGLNTQYF
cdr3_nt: TGTGCCTGGACTCCCCCCGGACTTAATACGCAGTATTTT

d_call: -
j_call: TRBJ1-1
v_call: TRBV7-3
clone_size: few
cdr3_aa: CASRKTGAMNTEAFF
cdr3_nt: TGTGCCAGCAGAAAAACGGGGGCAATGAACACTGAAGCTTTCTTT

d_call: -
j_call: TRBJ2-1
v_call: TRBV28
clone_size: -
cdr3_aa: CASSFAGEQFF
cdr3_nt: TGTGCCAGCAGTTTCGCGGGTGAGCAGTTCTTC

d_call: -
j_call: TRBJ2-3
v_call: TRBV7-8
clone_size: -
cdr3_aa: CASSWDTSTDTQYF
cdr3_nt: TGTGCCAGCAGCTGGGACACCAGCACAGATACGCAGTATTTT

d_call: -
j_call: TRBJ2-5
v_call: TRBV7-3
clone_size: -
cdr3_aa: CASSLTGLVVGETQYF
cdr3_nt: TGTGCCAGCAGCTTAACTGGGCTAGTGGTAGGAGAGACCCAGTACTTC

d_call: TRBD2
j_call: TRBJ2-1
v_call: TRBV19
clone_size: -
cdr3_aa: CASSIHGGANNEQFF
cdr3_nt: TGTGCCAGTAGTATACACGGGGGGGCGAACAATGAGCAGTTCTTC

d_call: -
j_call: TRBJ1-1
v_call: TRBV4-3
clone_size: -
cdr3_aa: CASSQGPLTGTEAFF
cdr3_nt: TGCGCCAGCAGCCAAGGGCCACTGACGGGAACTGAAGCTTTCTTT

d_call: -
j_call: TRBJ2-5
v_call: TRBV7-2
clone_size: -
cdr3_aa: CASRAPVFQETQYF
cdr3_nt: TGTGCCAGCAGAGCCCCCGTTTTCCAAGAGACCCAGTACTTC

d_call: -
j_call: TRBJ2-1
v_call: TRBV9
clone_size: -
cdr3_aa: CASSTTSYNEQFF
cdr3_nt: TGTGCCAGCAGCACGACTAGCTACAATGAGCAGTTCTTC

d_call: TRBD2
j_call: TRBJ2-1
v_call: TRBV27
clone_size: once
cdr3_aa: CASSPSGMSYNEQFF
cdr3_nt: TGTGCCAGCAGTCCAAGCGGGATGTCCTACAATGAGCAGTTCTTC

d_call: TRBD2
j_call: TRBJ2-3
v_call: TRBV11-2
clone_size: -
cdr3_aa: CASSPGLAENTDTQYF
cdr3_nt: TGTGCCAGCAGCCCGGGGCTAGCGGAAAATACAGATACGCAGTATTTT

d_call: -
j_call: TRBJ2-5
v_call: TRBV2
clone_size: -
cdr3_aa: CASSPRVWETQYF
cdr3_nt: TGTGCCAGCAGTCCAAGGGTATGGGAGACCCAGTACTTC

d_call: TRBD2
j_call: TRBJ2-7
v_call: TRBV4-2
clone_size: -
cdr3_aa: CASSQDTSGYEQYF
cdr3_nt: TGTGCCAGCAGCCAAGATACTAGCGGCTACGAGCAGTACTTC

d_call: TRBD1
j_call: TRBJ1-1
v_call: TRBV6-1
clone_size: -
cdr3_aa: CASSEAPGQSGEAFF
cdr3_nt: TGTGCCAGCAGTGAAGCCCCGGGACAGTCCGGAGAAGCTTTCTTT

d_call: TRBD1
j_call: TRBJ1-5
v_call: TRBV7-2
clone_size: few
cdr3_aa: CASSLTGGNQPQHF
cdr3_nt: TGTGCCAGCAGCTTGACAGGGGGCAATCAGCCCCAGCATTTT

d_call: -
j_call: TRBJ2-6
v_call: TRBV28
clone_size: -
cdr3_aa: CASSLGQVSGANVLTF
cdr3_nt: TGTGCCAGCAGTTTAGGACAAGTCTCTGGGGCCAACGTCCTGACTTTC

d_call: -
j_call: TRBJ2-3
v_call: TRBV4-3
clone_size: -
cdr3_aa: CASSQHSTDTQYF
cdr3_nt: TGCGCCAGCAGCCAACACAGCACAGATACGCAGTATTTT

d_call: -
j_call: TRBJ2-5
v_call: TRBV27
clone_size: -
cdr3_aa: CASSLGGQATQYF
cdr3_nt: TGTGCCAGCAGTTTAGGGGGACAAGCGACCCAGTACTTC

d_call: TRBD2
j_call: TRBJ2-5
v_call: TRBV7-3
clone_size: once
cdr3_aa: CASSLGLAGQETQYF
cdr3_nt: TGTGCCAGCAGCTTAGGACTAGCGGGACAAGAGACCCAGTACTTC

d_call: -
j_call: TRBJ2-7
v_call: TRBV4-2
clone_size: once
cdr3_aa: CASSGRDSGSYEQYF
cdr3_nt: TGTGCCAGCAGCGGGCGGGACAGTGGGTCCTACGAGCAGTACTTC

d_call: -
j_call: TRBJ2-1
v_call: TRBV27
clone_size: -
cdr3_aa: CASSPQGVYNEQFF
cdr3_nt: TGTGCCAGCAGTCCCCAAGGAGTATACAATGAGCAGTTCTTC

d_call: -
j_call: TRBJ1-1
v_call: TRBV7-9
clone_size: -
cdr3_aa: CASSDRQHNTEAFF
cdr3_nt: TGTGCCAGCAGCGATAGACAGCACAACACTGAAGCTTTCTTT

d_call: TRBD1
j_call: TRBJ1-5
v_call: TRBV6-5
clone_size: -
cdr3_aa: CASSWTGSGNQPQHF
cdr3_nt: TGTGCCAGCAGTTGGACAGGGTCGGGCAATCAGCCCCAGCATTTT

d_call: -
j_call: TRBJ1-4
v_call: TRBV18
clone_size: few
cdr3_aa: CASSTRAEHEKLFF
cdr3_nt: TGTGCCAGCTCAACCCGGGCTGAACATGAAAAACTGTTTTTT

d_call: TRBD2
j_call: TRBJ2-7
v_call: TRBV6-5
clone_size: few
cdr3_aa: CASSYGLAGAEQYF
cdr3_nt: TGTGCCAGCAGTTACGGACTAGCGGGAGCCGAGCAGTACTTC

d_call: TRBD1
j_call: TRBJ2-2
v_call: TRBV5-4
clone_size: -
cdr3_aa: CASRQQGAGTGELFF
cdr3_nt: TGTGCCAGCAGACAACAGGGGGCGGGGACCGGGGAGCTGTTTTTT

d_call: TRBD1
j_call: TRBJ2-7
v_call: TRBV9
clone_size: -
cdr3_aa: CASSETGTGRNEQYF
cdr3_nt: TGTGCCAGCAGCGAAACCGGGACAGGGCGCAACGAGCAGTACTTC

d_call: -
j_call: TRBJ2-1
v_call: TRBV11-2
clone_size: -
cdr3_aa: CASSWAPGEQFF
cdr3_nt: TGTGCCAGCAGCTGGGCCCCGGGGGAGCAGTTCTTC

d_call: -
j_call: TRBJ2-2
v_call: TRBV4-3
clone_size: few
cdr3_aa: CASSQYWGTGELFF
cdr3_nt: TGCGCCAGCAGCCAATACTGGGGGACCGGGGAGCTGTTTTTT

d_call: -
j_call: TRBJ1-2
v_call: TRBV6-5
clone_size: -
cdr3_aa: CASSYQGPFYGYTF
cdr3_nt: TGTGCCAGCAGTTACCAGGGGCCCTTTTATGGCTACACCTTC

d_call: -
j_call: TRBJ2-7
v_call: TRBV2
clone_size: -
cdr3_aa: CASKVSDSYEQYF
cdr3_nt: TGTGCCAGCAAGGTGTCAGACTCCTACGAGCAGTACTTC

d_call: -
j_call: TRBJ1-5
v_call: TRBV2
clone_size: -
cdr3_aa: CASSATGGNQPQHF
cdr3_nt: TGTGCCAGCAGTGCAACGGGTGGCAATCAGCCCCAGCATTTT